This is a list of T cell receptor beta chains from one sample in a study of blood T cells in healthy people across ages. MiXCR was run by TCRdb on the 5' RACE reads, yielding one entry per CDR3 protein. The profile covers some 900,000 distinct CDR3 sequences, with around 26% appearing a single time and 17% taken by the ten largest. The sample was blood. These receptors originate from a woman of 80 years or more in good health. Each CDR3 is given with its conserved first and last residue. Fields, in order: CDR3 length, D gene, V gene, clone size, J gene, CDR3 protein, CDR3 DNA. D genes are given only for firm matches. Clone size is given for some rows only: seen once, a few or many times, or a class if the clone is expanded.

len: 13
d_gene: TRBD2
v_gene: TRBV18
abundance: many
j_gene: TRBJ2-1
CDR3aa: CASYGTIDNEQFF
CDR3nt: TGTGCCAGCTACGGGACTATCGACAATGAGCAGTTCTTC

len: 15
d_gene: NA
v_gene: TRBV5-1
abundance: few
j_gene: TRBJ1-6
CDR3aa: CASQTESSYNSPLHF
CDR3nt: TGCGCCAGCCAGACGGAGAGCTCCTATAATTCACCCCTCCACTTT

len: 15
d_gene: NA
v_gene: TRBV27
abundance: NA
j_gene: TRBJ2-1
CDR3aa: CASSLLYGSYNEQFF
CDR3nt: TGTGCCAGCAGCCTATTGTATGGCTCCTACAATGAGCAGTTCTTC

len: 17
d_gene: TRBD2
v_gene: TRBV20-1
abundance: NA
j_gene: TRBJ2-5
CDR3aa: CSAGVPGLAGGWETQYF
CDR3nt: TGCAGTGCTGGAGTTCCGGGACTAGCGGGGGGGTGGGAGACCCAGTACTTC

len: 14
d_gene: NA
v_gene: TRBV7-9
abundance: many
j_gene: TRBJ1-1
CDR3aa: CASSIEGGSTEAFF
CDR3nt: TGTGCCAGCAGCATAGAGGGTGGGAGCACTGAAGCTTTCTTT

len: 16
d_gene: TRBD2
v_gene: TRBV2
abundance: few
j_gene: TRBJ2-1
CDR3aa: CASSEREIAGGPTEFF
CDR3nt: TGTGCCAGCAGTGAAAGAGAAATAGCGGGGGGGCCTACTGAGTTCTTC

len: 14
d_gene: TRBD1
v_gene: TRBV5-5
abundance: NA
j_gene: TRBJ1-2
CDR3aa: CVSSGGTGYFGYTF
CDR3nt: TGTGTCAGCAGCGGCGGGACAGGGTACTTCGGCTACACCTTC

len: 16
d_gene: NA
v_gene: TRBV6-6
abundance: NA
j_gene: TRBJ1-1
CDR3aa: CASSPSQGGGNTEAFF
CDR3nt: TGTGCCAGCAGTCCCAGTCAGGGAGGAGGGAACACTGAAGCTTTCTTT

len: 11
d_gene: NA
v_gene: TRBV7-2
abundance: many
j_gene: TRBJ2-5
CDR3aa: CASSLVGQRYF
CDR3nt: TGTGCCAGCAGCTTAGTGGGACAAAGGTACTTC

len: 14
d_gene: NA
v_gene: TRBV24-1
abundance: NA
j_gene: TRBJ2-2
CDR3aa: CATKPNLNTGELFF
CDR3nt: TGTGCCACCAAACCCAACCTGAACACCGGGGAGCTGTTTTTT

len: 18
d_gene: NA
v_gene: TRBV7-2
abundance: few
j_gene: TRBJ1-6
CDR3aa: CASSLGWGLGPYNSPLHF
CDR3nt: TGTGCCAGCAGCTTGGGGTGGGGGTTAGGTCCCTATAATTCACCCCTCCACTTT

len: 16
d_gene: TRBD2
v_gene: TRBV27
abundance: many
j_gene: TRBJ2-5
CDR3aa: CASSRTSGAVRETQYF
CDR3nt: TGTGCCAGCAGTAGGACTAGCGGGGCGGTGCGAGAGACCCAGTACTTC

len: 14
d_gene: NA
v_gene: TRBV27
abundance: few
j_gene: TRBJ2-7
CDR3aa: CASSLWPDSYEQYF
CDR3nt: TGTGCCAGCAGTTTATGGCCCGACTCCTACGAGCAGTACTTC

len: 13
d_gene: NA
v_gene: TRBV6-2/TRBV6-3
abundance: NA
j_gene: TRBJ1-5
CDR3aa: CASSKTGLQPQHF
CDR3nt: TGTGCCAGCAGTAAGACAGGCCTACAGCCCCAGCATTTT

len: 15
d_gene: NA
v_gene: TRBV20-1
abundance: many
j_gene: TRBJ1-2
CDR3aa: CSARDHGRANYGYTF
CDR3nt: TGCAGTGCTAGAGATCACGGCAGAGCTAACTATGGCTACACCTTC

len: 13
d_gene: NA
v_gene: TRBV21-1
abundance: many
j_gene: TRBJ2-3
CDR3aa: CASRTEYTDTQYF
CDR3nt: TGTGCCAGCAGGACAGAGTACACAGATACGCAGTATTTT

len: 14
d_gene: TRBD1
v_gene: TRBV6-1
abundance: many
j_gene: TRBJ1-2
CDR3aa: CASSATGGSKGYTF
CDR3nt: TGTGCCAGCAGTGCCACAGGGGGCTCGAAAGGCTACACCTTC

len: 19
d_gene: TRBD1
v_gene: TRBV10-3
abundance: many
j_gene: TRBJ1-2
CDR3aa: CAISEGGRQGARANYGYTF
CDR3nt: TGTGCCATCAGTGAAGGGGGCCGACAGGGGGCGAGAGCTAACTATGGCTACACCTTC

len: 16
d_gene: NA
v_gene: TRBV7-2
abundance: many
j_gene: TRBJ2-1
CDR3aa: CASSTRTEESYNEQFF
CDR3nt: TGTGCCAGCAGCACCAGGACGGAGGAGTCCTACAATGAGCAGTTCTTC

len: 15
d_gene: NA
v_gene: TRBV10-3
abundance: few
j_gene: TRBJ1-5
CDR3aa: CAISESGISNQPQHF
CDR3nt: TGTGCCATCAGTGAATCCGGGATTAGCAATCAGCCCCAGCATTTT

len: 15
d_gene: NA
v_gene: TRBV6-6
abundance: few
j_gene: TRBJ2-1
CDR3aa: CASSYSQISYNEQFF
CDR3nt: TGTGCCAGCAGTTACTCGCAAATCTCCTACAATGAGCAGTTCTTC

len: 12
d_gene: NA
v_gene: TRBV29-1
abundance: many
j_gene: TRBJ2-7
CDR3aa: CSVGQDSYEQYF
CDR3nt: TGCAGCGTTGGACAGGATTCCTACGAGCAGTACTTC

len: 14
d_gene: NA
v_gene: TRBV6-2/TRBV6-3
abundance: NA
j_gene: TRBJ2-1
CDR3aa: CASRGGQVWNEQFF
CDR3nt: TGTGCCAGCAGAGGGGGGCAAGTATGGAATGAGCAGTTCTTC

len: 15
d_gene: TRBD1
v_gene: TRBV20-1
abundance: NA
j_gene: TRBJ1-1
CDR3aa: CSARAPGTGNTEAFF
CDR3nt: TGCAGTGCTAGAGCCCCCGGGACAGGGAACACTGAAGCTTTCTTT

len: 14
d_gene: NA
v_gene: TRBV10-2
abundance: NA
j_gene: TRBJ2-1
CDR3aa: CASSESKSSNEQFF
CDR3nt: TGCGCCAGCAGTGAGTCGAAGTCTTCCAATGAGCAGTTCTTC

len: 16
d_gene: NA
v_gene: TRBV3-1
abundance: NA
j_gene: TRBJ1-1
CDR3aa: CASSQVGQILNTEAFF
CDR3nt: TGTGCCAGCAGCCAAGTAGGGCAGATTTTGAACACTGAAGCTTTCTTT

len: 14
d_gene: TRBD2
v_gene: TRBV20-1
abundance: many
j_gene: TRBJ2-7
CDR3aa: CSPWLASGGHEQYF
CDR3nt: TGCAGTCCCTGGCTGGCTAGCGGGGGCCACGAGCAGTACTTC

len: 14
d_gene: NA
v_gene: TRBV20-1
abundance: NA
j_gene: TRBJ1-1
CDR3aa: CSARDPTGSTEAFF
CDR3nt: TGCAGTGCTAGAGATCCAACGGGGTCCACTGAAGCTTTCTTT

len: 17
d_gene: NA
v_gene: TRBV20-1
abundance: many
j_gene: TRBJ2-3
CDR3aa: CSAYHGRKVSSTDTQYF
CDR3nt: TGCAGTGCTTATCATGGACGGAAGGTCTCTAGCACAGATACGCAGTATTTT

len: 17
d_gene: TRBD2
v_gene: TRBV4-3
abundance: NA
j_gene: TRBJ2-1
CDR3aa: CASSQIGTSGRTNEQFF
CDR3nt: TGCGCCAGCAGCCAGATAGGGACTAGCGGGAGGACCAATGAGCAGTTCTTC

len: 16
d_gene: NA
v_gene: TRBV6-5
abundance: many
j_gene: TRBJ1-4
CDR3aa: CASSYGVTTTNEKLFF
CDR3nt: TGTGCCAGCAGTTATGGAGTAACCACAACTAATGAAAAACTGTTTTTT

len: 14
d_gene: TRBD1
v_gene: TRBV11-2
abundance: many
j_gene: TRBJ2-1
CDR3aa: CASSLSSGGREQFF
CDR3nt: TGTGCCAGCAGCTTATCCTCAGGGGGCCGTGAGCAGTTCTTC

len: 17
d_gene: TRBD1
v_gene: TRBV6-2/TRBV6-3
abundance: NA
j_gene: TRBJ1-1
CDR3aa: CASSRLRTGGANTEAFF
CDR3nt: TGTGCCAGCAGCCGTCTCAGGACAGGGGGAGCCAACACTGAAGCTTTCTTT

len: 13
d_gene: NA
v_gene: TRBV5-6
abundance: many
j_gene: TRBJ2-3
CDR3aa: CASGAWGTDTQYF
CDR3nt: TGTGCCAGCGGGGCTTGGGGGACAGATACGCAGTATTTT

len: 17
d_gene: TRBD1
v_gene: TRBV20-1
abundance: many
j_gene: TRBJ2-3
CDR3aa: CSASTLRRGQGTDTQYF
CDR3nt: TGCAGTGCTAGCACCCTCCGAAGAGGACAGGGCACAGATACGCAGTATTTT

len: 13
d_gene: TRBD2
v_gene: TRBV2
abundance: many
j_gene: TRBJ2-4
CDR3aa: CASSESGTSQQYF
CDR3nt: TGTGCCAGCAGTGAAAGCGGGACTTCCCAGCAGTACTTC

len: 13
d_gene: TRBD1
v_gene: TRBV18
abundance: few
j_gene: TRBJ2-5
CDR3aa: CASSQNRGETQYF
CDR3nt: TGTGCCAGCTCACAGAACAGGGGAGAGACCCAGTACTTC

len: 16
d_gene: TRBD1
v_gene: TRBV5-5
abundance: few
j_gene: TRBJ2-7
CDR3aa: CASNSESGTGSHEQYF
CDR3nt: TGTGCCAGCAACTCTGAATCCGGGACAGGGTCCCACGAGCAGTACTTC

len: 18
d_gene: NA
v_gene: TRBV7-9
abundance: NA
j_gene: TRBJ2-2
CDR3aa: CASSLRGVMSGETGELFF
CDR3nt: TGTGCCAGCAGCTTACGAGGGGTGATGTCAGGGGAAACCGGGGAGCTGTTTTTT

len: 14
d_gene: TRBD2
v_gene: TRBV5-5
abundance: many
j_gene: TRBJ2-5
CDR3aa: CASTRGLVGETQYF
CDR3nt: TGTGCCAGCACCCGAGGACTAGTTGGCGAGACCCAGTACTTC

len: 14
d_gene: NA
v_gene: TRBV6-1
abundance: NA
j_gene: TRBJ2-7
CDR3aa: CASSEAVSRYEQYF
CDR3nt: TGTGCCAGCAGTGAAGCTGTAAGTAGGTACGAGCAGTACTTC

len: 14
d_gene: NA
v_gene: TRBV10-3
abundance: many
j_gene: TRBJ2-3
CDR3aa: CAISVRGGTDTQYF
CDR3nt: TGTGCCATCAGTGTTCGGGGCGGCACAGATACGCAGTATTTT

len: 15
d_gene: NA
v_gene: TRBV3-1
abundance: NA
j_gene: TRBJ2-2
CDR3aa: CASSQFSGNTGELFF
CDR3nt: TGTGCCAGCAGCCAATTTAGCGGGAACACCGGGGAGCTGTTTTTT

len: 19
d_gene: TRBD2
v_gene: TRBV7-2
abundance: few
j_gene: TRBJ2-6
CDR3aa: CASSLYWTGGYSGANVLTF
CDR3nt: TGTGCCAGCAGCTTATATTGGACCGGGGGGTACTCTGGGGCCAACGTCCTGACTTTC

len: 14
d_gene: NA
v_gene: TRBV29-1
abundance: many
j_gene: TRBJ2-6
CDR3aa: CSVEGDAGANVLTF
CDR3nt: TGCAGCGTTGAAGGTGACGCAGGCGCCAACGTCCTGACTTTC

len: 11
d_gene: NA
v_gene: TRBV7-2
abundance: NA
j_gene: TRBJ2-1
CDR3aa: CASSSAPEQFF
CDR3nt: TGTGCCAGCTCATCCGCCCCTGAGCAGTTCTTC

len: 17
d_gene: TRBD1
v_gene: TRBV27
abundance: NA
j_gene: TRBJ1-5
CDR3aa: CASSPMVQGAFGQPQHF
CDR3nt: TGTGCCAGCAGTCCTATGGTACAGGGGGCGTTTGGTCAGCCCCAGCATTTT

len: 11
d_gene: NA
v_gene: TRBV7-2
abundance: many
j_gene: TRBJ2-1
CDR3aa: CASSLSTEQFF
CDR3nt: TGTGCCAGCAGCTTATCCACTGAGCAGTTCTTC

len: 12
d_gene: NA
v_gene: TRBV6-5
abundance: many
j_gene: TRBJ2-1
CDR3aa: CASCRDYNEQFF
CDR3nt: TGTGCCAGTTGCAGGGACTACAATGAGCAGTTCTTC

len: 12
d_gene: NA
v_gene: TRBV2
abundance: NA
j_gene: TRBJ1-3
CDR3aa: CARKGSGNTIYF
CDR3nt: TGTGCCAGGAAAGGCTCTGGAAACACCATATATTTT

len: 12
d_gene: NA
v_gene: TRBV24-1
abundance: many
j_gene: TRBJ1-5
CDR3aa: CATSDVNQPQHF
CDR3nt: TGTGCCACCAGTGATGTCAATCAGCCCCAGCATTTT

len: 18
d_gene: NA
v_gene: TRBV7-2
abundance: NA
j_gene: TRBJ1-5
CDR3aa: CASSSTGTSLTRNQPQHF
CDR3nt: TGTGCCAGCAGCAGCACCGGGACTTCCTTAACCCGCAATCAGCCCCAGCATTTT

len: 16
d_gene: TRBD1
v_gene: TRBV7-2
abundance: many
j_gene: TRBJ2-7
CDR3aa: CASSLAAGQGVYEQYF
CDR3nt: TGTGCCAGCAGCTTAGCCGCGGGACAGGGCGTCTACGAGCAGTACTTC

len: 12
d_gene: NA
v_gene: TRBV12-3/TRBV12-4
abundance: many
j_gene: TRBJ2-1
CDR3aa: CASSLGRWEQFF
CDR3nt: TGTGCCAGCAGTTTAGGAAGGTGGGAGCAGTTCTTC

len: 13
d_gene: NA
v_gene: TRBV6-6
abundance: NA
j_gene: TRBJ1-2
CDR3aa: CASSYSIVYGYTF
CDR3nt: TGTGCCAGCAGTTACTCGATAGTTTATGGCTACACCTTC

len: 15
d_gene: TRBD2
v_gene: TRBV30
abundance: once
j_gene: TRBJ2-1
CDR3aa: CAWSPWGLAPNEQFF
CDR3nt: TGTGCCTGGAGTCCTTGGGGACTAGCCCCCAATGAGCAGTTCTTC

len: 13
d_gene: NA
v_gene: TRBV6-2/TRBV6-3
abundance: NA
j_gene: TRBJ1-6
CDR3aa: CASEGQVRSPLHF
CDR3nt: TGTGCCTCAGAGGGGCAGGTCCGCTCACCCCTCCACTTT

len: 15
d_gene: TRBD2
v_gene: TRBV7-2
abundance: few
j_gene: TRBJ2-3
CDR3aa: CASSFSGRSTDTQYF
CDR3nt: TGTGCCAGCAGCTTTAGCGGGAGGAGCACAGATACGCAGTATTTT

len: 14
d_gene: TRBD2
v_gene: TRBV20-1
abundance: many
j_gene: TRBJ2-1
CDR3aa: CSAPRGSGGSEQFF
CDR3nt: TGCAGTGCTCCCCGAGGGAGCGGGGGGAGTGAGCAGTTCTTC

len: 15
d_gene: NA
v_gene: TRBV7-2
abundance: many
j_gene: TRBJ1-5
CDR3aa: CASSLEQGRNQPQHF
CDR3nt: TGTGCCAGCAGCTTAGAACAGGGTCGAAATCAGCCCCAGCATTTT